The rows below give T cell receptor beta chains drawn from one sample of a study of memory CD4+ T cells and cytomegalovirus serostatus. The protocol was immunoSEQ multiplex PCR, while the TCRdb copy is restricted to in-frame clones and leaves out a portion. The sample consists of some 95,000 clones, about four fifths of them appearing once. Input material: memory CD4+ T cells from blood. Receptor source: an adult in good health and CMV-seropositive. The CDR3 runs from the conserved cysteine through the conserved F or W.

TRBJ2-7,TRBV27,CASSLNRDSYEQYF
TRBJ1-5,TRBV2,CASSGGQGSQHF
TRBJ1-4,TRBV18,CASSPRSATNEKLFF
TRBJ2-5,TRBV7-2,CASSRSQGGETQYF
TRBJ1-1,TRBV27,CASSPQDSLHTEAFF
TRBJ1-1,TRBV6-6,CASSRGLPNTEAFF
TRBJ2-1,TRBV30,CAWRRDSHNEQFF
TRBJ1-2,TRBV6-1,CASSPGTDPGYTF
TRBJ2-3,TRBV9,CASSSTTDTQYF
TRBJ2-1,TRBV7-8,CASSYRDPPVWGNEQFF
TRBJ2-5,TRBV18,CASSARQGDLGETQYF
TRBJ2-5,TRBV28,CASSRTGTQLKETQYF
TRBJ1-3,TRBV7-2,CASSLPGNTIYF
TRBJ1-2,TRBV7-2,CASSLDPGRVGNGYTF
TRBJ2-7,TRBV7-2,CASSLFMGGIYEQYF
TRBJ1-3,TRBV6-5,CASSRQSGNTIYF
TRBJ2-3,TRBV2,CASRRQGLNTQYF
TRBJ2-3,TRBV18,CASSPPRSGRARDTQYF
TRBJ1-5,TRBV5-8,CASSLGQAWNQPQHF
TRBJ2-5,TRBV10-2,CASGAGLQETQYF
TRBJ2-1,TRBV7-2,CASSQIGKYNEQFF
TRBJ2-7,TRBV7-6,CASSSGLAGVSEQYF
TRBJ1-2,TRBV18,CASSPRYGYTF
TRBJ1-2,TRBV7-9,CASSFERSGYTF
TRBJ1-2,TRBV19,CASSIEPRYGYTF
TRBJ2-5,TRBV19,CASSMDRAGETQYF
TRBJ1-3,TRBV27,CASSLGGIGNTIYF
TRBJ1-4,TRBV4-1,CASSREGWGNEKLFF
TRBJ1-3,TRBV9,CASSVYESASGNTIYF
TRBJ2-3,TRBV6-1,CASSPRGWEGDTQYF
TRBJ1-5,TRBV2,CASSEGWGSQQPQHF
TRBJ2-1,TRBV4-3,CASSRRTGDNEQFF
TRBJ1-5,TRBV6-6,CASSPGVNSNQPQHF
TRBJ2-7,TRBV7-6,CASSLDSGRRDSYEQYF
TRBJ2-7,TRBV11-1,CASSLGGRPYEQYF
TRBJ2-1,TRBV7-9,CASSFAGGFYNEQFF
TRBJ2-4,TRBV6-9,CASQTAGRAKNIQYF
TRBJ1-2,TRBV27,CASAVRGWGGYTF
TRBJ2-1,TRBV4-3,CASSQGTERESPYNEQFF
TRBJ2-5,TRBV9,CASSVGGQGIQETQYF
TRBJ1-2,TRBV28,CASSLSYGNYGYTF
TRBJ1-5,TRBV28,CASSMGRGGGQPQHF
TRBJ2-1,TRBV19,CASSLRTGVGKQFF
TRBJ2-2,TRBV12-5,CASGLGDRRPNTGELFF
TRBJ2-3,TRBV6-4,CASSERDYRSTDTQYF
TRBJ2-5,TRBV5-1,CASRATPQETQYF
TRBJ2-1,TRBV5-6,CASSLQGTYNEQFF
TRBJ2-5,TRBV5-4,CASSPMTGKETQYF
TRBJ1-1,TRBV15,CATSKTGSSMNTEAFF
TRBJ2-1,TRBV19,CASSLGRGGNEQFF
TRBJ2-1,TRBV7-7,CASSLGASGYNEQFF
TRBJ1-1,TRBV5-1,CASSLAGGQVNTEAFF
TRBJ2-2,TRBV5-1,CASSLAGRRETGELFF
TRBJ2-2,TRBV5-1,CASSILQGASGELFF
TRBJ1-2,TRBV27,CASRMTGGNGYTF
TRBJ1-4,TRBV14,CASSQDPEQFNEKLFF